This T cell receptor (beta chain) emerged from a study of blood T cells in healthy people across ages. Together with a sample-barcoded 5' primer, a J-beta primer mix was included in a second PCR lasting roughly 6 to 12 cycles. Using its own MiXCR run on the 5' RACE reads, TCRdb lists one record per CDR3 protein. The sample carries about 640,000 distinct CDR3 sequences, roughly 50% recorded once. Germline V gene lookup returns CDR1 MNHEY and CDR2 SVGEGT. There are 15 residues in the CDR3. V was clipped by 6 bases and J by 0 bases, with 14 bases between them. This sequence was found in a man in his 60s in good health. The chain joins TRBV6-2 or TRBV6-3 to TRBJ1-2, with D tentatively TRBD1 (5 bases). The sample was blood. The CDR3 nucleotides are TGTGCCAGCAGGCCGAACCAGGGAGCTAACTATGGCTACACCTTC. Encoded protein: CASRPNQGANYGYTF.